This TCR beta chain came from a study of early T cells in non-severe SARS-CoV-2 infection. Germline V lookup: CDR1 SGHDT, CDR2 YYEEEE. The CDR3 length is 13 residues. This clonotype has a handful of counts. Compared with germline, one end of the junction differs, possibly owing to a read error. TCRdb analysed the 5' RACE reads with MiXCR anew, one entry per CDR3 protein. The sample lists approximately 120,000 distinct CDR3 sequences; 14% to 15% were seen once. The V and J genes are TRBV5-6 and TRBJ1-5; possibly TRBD1 for D (5 bases). The clonotype was recovered from an adult who was a healthcare worker with PCR-confirmed SARS-CoV-2 infection or an uninfected control (not recorded which). Input material: whole blood. CDR3 nucleotides: TGTGCCAGCAGCTTGGGGGGCAAACAGCCCCAGCATTTT. Its translation is CASSLGGKQPQHF.